A selection of T cell receptor beta chains follows, all from one sample in a study of T cells in tumors after PD-1 blockade. Repertoires were generated with immunoSEQ multiplex PCR, while TCRdb's copy carries only in-frame clones and drops some. The sample has roughly 4,200 clones, approximately 68% seen once. The sample in question was tumor tissue, obtained before anti-PD-1 treatment. Receptors were obtained from a human donor with basal cell carcinoma. CDR3s include the opening cysteine and the closing phenylalanine or tryptophan. D genes are given only for firm matches. A clone size is listed for some rows: how often the clone was seen (once, few, many), or a class if it is expanded.

v_gene: TRBV5-6; d_gene: TRBD1; j_gene: TRBJ1-1; abundance: NA; CDR3nt: TGTGCCAGCAGCTATCAGGGGGTAGCTGAAGCTTTCTTT; CDR3aa: CASSYQGVAEAFF
v_gene: TRBV5-1; d_gene: NA; j_gene: TRBJ1-2; abundance: NA; CDR3nt: TGCGCCAGCAGTCCCTTCTATGGCTACACCTTC; CDR3aa: CASSPFYGYTF
v_gene: TRBV28; d_gene: TRBD1; j_gene: TRBJ1-5; abundance: NA; CDR3nt: TGTGCCAGCAGTTTACCAGGACAGGGACCAGGAAGGCCCCAGCATTTT; CDR3aa: CASSLPGQGPGRPQHF
v_gene: TRBV13; d_gene: NA; j_gene: TRBJ2-1; abundance: few; CDR3nt: TGTGCCAGCACCCTAGGCGGGTTGGTCTACAATGAGCAGTTCTTC; CDR3aa: CASTLGGLVYNEQFF
v_gene: TRBV10-3; d_gene: NA; j_gene: TRBJ1-4; abundance: few; CDR3nt: TGTGCCATCAGGGCCGGGGAGTATGAAAAACTGTTTTTT; CDR3aa: CAIRAGEYEKLFF
v_gene: TRBV25-1; d_gene: NA; j_gene: TRBJ2-1; abundance: NA; CDR3nt: TGTGCCAGCAGTGCGGGAATATTCCGGGTCGACAATGAGCAGTTCTTC; CDR3aa: CASSAGIFRVDNEQFF
v_gene: TRBV29-1; d_gene: NA; j_gene: TRBJ2-5; abundance: medium-sized; CDR3nt: TGCAGCGCTGCTAGGGGACAAGAGACCCAGTACTTC; CDR3aa: CSAARGQETQYF
v_gene: TRBV2; d_gene: NA; j_gene: TRBJ2-5; abundance: NA; CDR3nt: TGTGCCAGCAGCGTTGACAGCGCCTCCGAGACCCAGTACTTC; CDR3aa: CASSVDSASETQYF
v_gene: TRBV28; d_gene: TRBD1; j_gene: TRBJ1-5; abundance: once; CDR3nt: TGTGCCAGCAGCCGGACGACAGGGCGGGTTCTTAGTCAGCCCCAGCATTTT; CDR3aa: CASSRTTGRVLSQPQHF
v_gene: TRBV30; d_gene: TRBD1; j_gene: TRBJ1-1; abundance: few; CDR3nt: TGTGCCTGGGAGACAGGGAGTAACTTATACGCTTTCTTT; CDR3aa: CAWETGSNLYAFF
v_gene: TRBV21-1; d_gene: NA; j_gene: TRBJ2-5; abundance: NA; CDR3nt: TGTGCCAGCATCAGGGACTTCTACCAAGAGACCCAGTACTTC; CDR3aa: CASIRDFYQETQYF
v_gene: TRBV7-6; d_gene: TRBD1; j_gene: TRBJ1-2; abundance: NA; CDR3nt: TGTGCCAGCAGCCAAAATCCAGGGGGGGCTAACTATGGCTACACCTTC; CDR3aa: CASSQNPGGANYGYTF
v_gene: TRBV29-1; d_gene: NA; j_gene: TRBJ2-7; abundance: NA; CDR3nt: TGCAGCGTTGGAGGGACAAAGAGCTCCTACGAGCAGTACTTC; CDR3aa: CSVGGTKSSYEQYF
v_gene: TRBV6-5; d_gene: NA; j_gene: TRBJ1-6; abundance: NA; CDR3nt: TGTGCCAGCAGCAGAGGGGATTCACCCCTCCACTTT; CDR3aa: CASSRGDSPLHF
v_gene: TRBV6-5; d_gene: TRBD1; j_gene: TRBJ1-3; abundance: few; CDR3nt: TGTGCCAGCACCCAGGGGGGGACTTCTGGAAACACCATATATTTT; CDR3aa: CASTQGGTSGNTIYF
v_gene: TRBV2; d_gene: NA; j_gene: TRBJ2-4; abundance: once; CDR3nt: TGTGCCAGCAGTGAGATTGGTCAGAAAGCCAAAAACATTCAGTACTTC; CDR3aa: CASSEIGQKAKNIQYF
v_gene: TRBV5-1; d_gene: NA; j_gene: TRBJ2-1; abundance: NA; CDR3nt: TGCGCCAGCAGCTTGCCCCCTAAATTGGGGTACAATGAGCAGTTCTTC; CDR3aa: CASSLPPKLGYNEQFF
v_gene: TRBV7-2; d_gene: TRBD2; j_gene: TRBJ2-3; abundance: NA; CDR3nt: TGTGCCAGCAGCTTACTAGCGGGAGGAGGCACAGATACGCAGTATTTT; CDR3aa: CASSLLAGGGTDTQYF
v_gene: TRBV6-5; d_gene: TRBD1; j_gene: TRBJ2-4; abundance: few; CDR3nt: TGTGCCAGCAGAGACCACAGGGGAGAAAACATTCAGTACTTC; CDR3aa: CASRDHRGENIQYF
v_gene: TRBV9; d_gene: TRBD1; j_gene: TRBJ1-1; abundance: NA; CDR3nt: TGTGCCAGCAGCGCACGACAGGGAGCCACTGAAGCTTTCTTT; CDR3aa: CASSARQGATEAFF
v_gene: TRBV7-9; d_gene: NA; j_gene: TRBJ2-1; abundance: few; CDR3nt: TGTGCCAGCAGCTTAAATAACCAAGGGCAGTTCTTC; CDR3aa: CASSLNNQGQFF
v_gene: TRBV5-3; d_gene: NA; j_gene: TRBJ2-7; abundance: NA; CDR3nt: TGTGCCAGAACCGAACCGACAGAAATCTCCTACGAGCAGTACTTC; CDR3aa: CARTEPTEISYEQYF
v_gene: TRBV7-3; d_gene: TRBD2; j_gene: TRBJ2-3; abundance: NA; CDR3nt: TGTGCCAGCAGCTTAAAAGGGGGACTAGCGGGAAACACAGATACGCAGTATTTT; CDR3aa: CASSLKGGLAGNTDTQYF
v_gene: TRBV30; d_gene: TRBD1; j_gene: TRBJ1-1; abundance: NA; CDR3nt: TGTGCCTGGATGGACCCGGACAGGGGGACTGAAGCTTTCTTT; CDR3aa: CAWMDPDRGTEAFF
v_gene: TRBV7-9; d_gene: NA; j_gene: TRBJ2-2; abundance: few; CDR3nt: TGTGCCAGCAGCCGGAACCAAGGGACCGCCACCGGGGAGCTGTTTTTT; CDR3aa: CASSRNQGTATGELFF